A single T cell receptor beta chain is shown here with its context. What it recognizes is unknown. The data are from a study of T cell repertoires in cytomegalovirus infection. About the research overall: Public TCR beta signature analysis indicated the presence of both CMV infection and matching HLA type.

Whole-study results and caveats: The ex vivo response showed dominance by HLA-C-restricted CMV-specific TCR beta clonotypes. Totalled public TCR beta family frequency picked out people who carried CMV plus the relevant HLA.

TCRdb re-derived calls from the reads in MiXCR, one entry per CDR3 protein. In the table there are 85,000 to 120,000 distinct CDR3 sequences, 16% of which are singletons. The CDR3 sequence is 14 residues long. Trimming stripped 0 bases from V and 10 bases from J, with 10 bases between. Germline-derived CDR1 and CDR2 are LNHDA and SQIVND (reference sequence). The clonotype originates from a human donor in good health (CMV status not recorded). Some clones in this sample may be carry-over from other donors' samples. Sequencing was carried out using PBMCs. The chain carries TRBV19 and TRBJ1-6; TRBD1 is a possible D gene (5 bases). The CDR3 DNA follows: TGTGCCAGTAGTATAGATCGGGGCGACTCACCCCTCCACTTT. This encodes CASSIDRGDSPLHF.